This entry lists 16 T cell receptor beta chains sequenced from one sample in a study of T cell responses to AZD1222 COVID-19 vaccine. Only in-frame clones appear in the TCRdb table, and some are missing; sequencing was by immunoSEQ multiplex PCR. The data contain about 200,000 clones, 80% to 90% of them singletons. The specimen was peripheral blood, collected on day 0 of AZD1222 vaccination. These receptors originate from an adult in good health.

This chain joins TRBV6-1 and TRBJ2-4; D perhaps matches TRBD1 (5 bases). The germline V and J ends were trimmed by 0 bases and 7 bases, with 13 bases remaining between them. There are 15 residues in the CDR3. Looked up from germline, CDR1 is MNHNS and CDR2 is SASEGT. The CDR3 bases are TGTGCCAGCAGTGAAGCTCAGGGCGACTTCAACATTCAGTACTTC. Residues: CASSEAQGDFNIQYF.

The chain joins TRBV24-1 to TRBJ1-1, with D possibly TRBD1 on 6 matching bases. Trimming took 9 bases from V and 1 from J, leaving 14 bases between them. The CDR3 totals 14 residues. Germline V CDR1 and CDR2: KGHDR, SFDVKD. The CDR3 DNA follows: TGTGCCACCTCCGGGGGGGCGGCGAACACTGAAGCTTTCTTT. Amino acid sequence: CATSGGAANTEAFF.

The chain joins TRBV19 to TRBJ2-3; D is unresolved. Trimming left V 9 bases short and J 4 bases short, with 20 bases between. There are 15 residues in the CDR3. Germline CDR1 is LNHDA and CDR2 is SQIVND (reference sequence). The CDR3 protein is CASKQSHPSADTQYF. The CDR3 DNA sequence: TGTGCCAGCAAGCAGAGCCACCCTAGTGCAGATACGCAGTATTTT.

V is TRBV25-1 and J is TRBJ1-2, with unresolved D. The CDR3 length is 13 residues. Between the trimmed V and J ends, which lost 10 bases and 3 bases, there was a span of 15 bases. From germline, CDR1 is MGHDK and CDR2 SYGVNS. The CDR3 is CATSGPTHYGYTF. The CDR3 bases are TGTGCCACCTCCGGGCCGACCCACTATGGCTACACCTTC.

This chain connects TRBV7-3 to TRBJ1-3; possibly TRBD1 for D (5 bases). CDR1 is SGHTA and CDR2 is FQGTGA in the germline V gene. The CDR3 covers 16 residues. V was pared by 1 base and J by 0 bases, with 10 bases between. CDR3 region: CASSLKGPNSGNTIYF. CDR3 bases: TGTGCCAGCAGCTTAAAGGGACCGAACTCTGGAAACACCATATATTTT. Variable domain in full (rest from reference TRBV7-3 and TRBJ1-3): GAGVSQTPSNKVTEKGKYVELRCDPISGHTALYWYRQSLGQGPEFLIYFQGTGAADDSGLPNDRFFAVRPEGSVSTLKIQRTERGDSAVYLCASSLKGPNSGNTIYFGEGSWLTVV.

This clone was recorded a few times. CDR3 coding DNA: TGTGCCAGCAGCCTTGACCCCCGGGCCGGGGAGCTGTTTTTT. Protein sequence: CASSLDPRAGELFF. The chain combines TRBV7-9 with TRBJ2-2; D is unclear. From germline, CDR1 is SEHNR and CDR2 FQNEAQ (reference sequence). This CDR3 comprises 14 residues. The V and J ends lost 5 bases and 6 bases respectively, with 13 bases between them.

The V gene is TRBV7-6, the J gene TRBJ1-5, with 8 bases matching TRBD1. Germline CDR1 is SGHVS and CDR2 is FNYEAQ. V shed 1 base, J shed 6 bases, and the junction held 8 bases outside the gene matches. The CDR3 covers 16 residues. This CDR3 reads CASSLGSGGPSQPQHF. As DNA, the CDR3 is TGTGCCAGCAGCTTAGGGTCAGGGGGCCCAAGTCAGCCCCAGCATTTT.

J is TRBJ2-1 and V is TRBV7-3, with D tentatively TRBD1 or TRBD2 (5 bases each). Germline lookup yields CDR1 SGHTA and CDR2 FQGTGA. CDR3 length: 13 amino acids. V was cut by 5 bases and J by 6 bases, with 11 bases left in between. CDR3 bases: TGTGCCAGCAGCCCGGGACCGATCAATGAGCAGTTCTTC. This translates into CASSPGPINEQFF.

The chain links TRBV10-3 to TRBJ1-5; D is undetermined. The CDR3 consists of 14 residues. Trimming shortened V by 3 bases and J by 6 bases, and 12 bases separated the two germline ends. Germline CDR1 is ENHRY and CDR2 is SYGVKD. The CDR3 here is CAISERSRSQPQHF. Written as DNA, the CDR3 is TGTGCCATCAGTGAACGTAGCCGAAGTCAGCCCCAGCATTTT.

V and J are TRBV19 and TRBJ1-3; D is unclear. The germline V gene encodes CDR1 LNHDA and CDR2 SQIVND (reference sequence). The CDR3 spans 14 residues. Trimming stripped 7 bases from V and 0 bases from J, with 10 bases between. The CDR3 DNA sequence: TGTGCCAGTAACCGCGAGGTCTCTGGAAACACCATATATTTT. Its protein is CASNREVSGNTIYF.

This chain joins TRBV6-6 and TRBJ1-2, with D unclear. V was clipped by 8 bases and J by 6 bases, with 7 bases between them. CDR3 size: 10 residues. Germline V gives CDR1 MNHNY, CDR2 SVGAGI (reference sequence). The CDR3 DNA sequence: TGTGCCAGCGAAAGGGATGGCTACACCTTC. Translating it yields CASERDGYTF.

V and J are TRBV7-8 and TRBJ1-2, with 7 bases aligning to TRBD1. CDR1 SGHVS and CDR2 FQNEAQ come from the germline V gene. V trimming: 0 bases; J trimming: 5 bases; junction bases outside the gene matches: 3. The CDR3 loop spans 14 amino acids. In nucleotides, the CDR3 is TGTGCCAGCAGCTTAGCAGGGGGCAATTATGGCTACACCTTC. It encodes CASSLAGGNYGYTF.

The V gene is TRBV3-1 (or the pseudogene TRBV3-2), the J gene TRBJ2-5; D might be TRBD2 (5 bases). This CDR3 is built from 14 residues. V was cut by 0 bases and J by 5 bases, with 10 bases left in between. CDR1 LGHDT and CDR2 YNNKEL come from the germline V gene (reference sequence). CDR3 nucleotide sequence: TGTGCCAGCAGCCAAGAGGGCAGGAGGGAGACCCAGTACTTC. Protein: CASSQEGRRETQYF.

This clone was counted once. This rearrangement joins TRBV14 to TRBJ2-1, with TRBD2 identical over 7 bases. Germline V gene data show CDR1 as SGHDN and CDR2 as FVKESK. The J segment lost 0 bases and the V segment lost 3 bases, leaving 8 bases of the junction unmatched. This CDR3 comprises 17 residues. The CDR3 here is CASSQFGERGSYNEQFF. CDR3 nucleotide sequence: TGTGCCAGCAGCCAGTTTGGTGAGCGGGGCTCCTACAATGAGCAGTTCTTC. The variable domain in full, with the rest retrieved from reference TRBV14 and TRBJ2-1, is EAGVTQFPSHSVIEKGQTVTLRCDPISGHDNLYWYRRVMGKEIKFLLHFVKESKQDESGMPNNRFLAERTGGTYSTLKVQPAELEDSGVYFCASSQFGERGSYNEQFFGPGTRLTVL.

This clone was seen just once. V and J are TRBV10-3 and TRBJ1-5; weak D call: TRBD1 (5 bases). Between the trimmed V and J ends, which lost 8 bases and 5 bases, there was a span of 13 bases. The CDR3 is made up of 13 amino acids. Germline V lookup: CDR1 ENHRY, CDR2 SYGVKD. This CDR3 is CAIGTQPDQPQHF. In DNA, the CDR3 is TGTGCCATCGGGACGCAGCCAGATCAGCCCCAGCATTTT.

The chain is built from TRBV7-9 and TRBJ1-1; D unclear. The length of the CDR3 is 13 residues. CDR1 is SEHNR, CDR2 FQNEAQ, per germline (reference sequence). Trimming removed 5 bases at V and 8 bases at J, with 15 bases between. CDR3 loop: CASSPEEWREAFF. Here the CDR3 DNA reads TGTGCCAGCAGCCCGGAGGAGTGGAGAGAAGCTTTCTTT.